Sequencing of this T cell receptor beta chain was carried out in a study of response to subunit inactivated influenza vaccine. This clonotype came up a few times. Its antigen is still unknown. Study-wide results and caveats: Authors suggested seasonal influenza vaccinations each recruit few new T cells.

MiXCR, run by TCRdb on the RT-PCR reads, gives a single entry per CDR3 protein. The table records approximately 700,000 distinct CDR3 sequences, about 15% of them present only once. The sample consisted of PBMCs from blood, taken roughly 15 days before vaccination. This TCR derives from a man between 45 and 60 years old who received an inactivated influenza vaccine.

This CDR3 reads CASSTQMAQADIQYF. CDR3 DNA: TGTGCCAGCAGCACCCAGATGGCACAAGCGGACATTCAGTACTTC. The chain couples TRBV7-2 to TRBJ2-4; D might be TRBD2 (5 bases). V was clipped by 5 bases and J by 8 bases, with 19 bases between them. Germline V gene lookup returns CDR1 SGHTA and CDR2 FQGNSA. This CDR3 is built from 15 residues.